The 25 T cell receptor beta chains given below trace back to one sample, sequenced in a study of cytomegalovirus exposure and HLA in healthy donors. Primers for the PCR totalled 60 Vbeta and 13 Jbeta. Here immunoSEQ multiplex PCR was the method, and the copy in TCRdb shows in-frame clones only, minus some. The sample records 100,000 to 150,000 clones, 70% to 75% being singletons. Material for sequencing was PBMCs. Receptors originate from a woman aged 35 to 49 in good health and CMV-seronegative.

The sample holds one count of this clone. The gene calls are TRBV14 and TRBJ1-6; possibly TRBD1 for D (6 bases). Trimming took off 1 base at V and 7 bases at J, with 8 bases between the two ends. The CDR3 sequence is 14 residues long. From germline, CDR1 is SGHDN and CDR2 FVKESK. As DNA, the CDR3 is TGTGCCAGCAGCCAAGTTACAGGGAATTCACCCCTCCACTTT. It specifies CASSQVTGNSPLHF.

This clone has just one count. This chain links TRBV29-1 with TRBJ2-1, with 9 bases that match TRBD2. In germline, CDR1 is SQVTM, CDR2 ANQGSEA. The CDR3 totals 15 residues. With V trimmed by 3 bases and J by 6 bases, 9 bases remained unmatched. The CDR3: CSVEASGAGSNEQFF. The CDR3 bases are TGCAGCGTTGAGGCTAGCGGGGCAGGTTCCAATGAGCAGTTCTTC.

J is TRBJ2-4 and V is TRBV6-1, with 7 bases lining up with TRBD2. Losses at the gene ends were 3 bases for V and 0 bases for J; bases not matched to a gene: 8. This CDR3 has 17 residues. Germline values: CDR1 MNHNS, CDR2 SASEGT. The CDR3: CASSDTKRGLAKNIQYF. The CDR3 nucleotides read TGTGCCAGCAGTGATACGAAGCGGGGCTTAGCCAAAAACATTCAGTACTTC.

J is TRBJ2-7 and V is TRBV29-1, with 12 bases identical to TRBD2. Germline lookup yields CDR1 SQVTM and CDR2 ANQGSEA. The length of the CDR3 is 16 residues. The junction had 10 bases not matched to a gene; V was cut back by 3 bases and J by 4 bases. CDR3 loop: CSVDGVTSGGRYEQYF. For the CDR3, the DNA is TGCAGCGTTGATGGGGTGACTAGCGGGGGCCGGTACGAGCAGTACTTC.

The genes are TRBV7-3 and TRBJ1-1, with no clear D. V was shortened by 0 bases and J by 0 bases, with 8 bases between the two germline ends. Looked up from germline, CDR1 is SGHTA and CDR2 is FQGTGA. The CDR3 consists of 15 residues. CDR3 sequence: CASSLTESLNTEAFF. The CDR3 nucleotides read TGTGCCAGCAGCTTAACGGAGAGCCTGAACACTGAAGCTTTCTTT.

The rearrangement joins TRBV5-1 to TRBJ2-5, with 10 nucleotides matching TRBD2. V shed 0 bases, J shed 2 bases, and the junction held 7 bases outside the gene matches. The CDR3 contains 17 residues. In germline, CDR1 is SGHRS, CDR2 YFSETQ. CDR3 amino acids: CASSLGGGLAQQETQYF. The CDR3 DNA reads as TGCGCCAGCAGCTTGGGGGGGGGACTAGCGCAACAAGAGACCCAGTACTTC.

The chain is built from TRBV28 and TRBJ2-5; D possibly corresponds to TRBD2 (5 bases). The CDR3 extends over 15 amino acids. V was pared by 2 bases and J by 1 base, with 11 bases between. Germline loops: CDR1 MDHEN, CDR2 SYDVKM. CDR3 amino acids: CASSLRLSSQETQYF. CDR3 nucleotide sequence: TGTGCCAGCAGTTTAAGACTAAGTTCCCAAGAGACCCAGTACTTC.

V gene TRBV7-9 combines with J gene TRBJ2-5, with TRBD2 as a possible D gene (6 bases). The J call may not be correct, given that the DNA end is closer to TRBJ2-7. The CDR3 length is 16 residues. Germline lookup yields CDR1 SEHNR and CDR2 FQNEAQ (reference sequence). This CDR3 is CASSLLRASDIYEQYF. DNA for the CDR3: TGTGCCAGCAGCTTACTTCGGGCTAGCGATATCTACGAGCAGTACTTC.

CDR3 bases: TGTGCCAGCAGCTTATTTTCCGGGACAGGGGGAGAGACCCAGTACTTC. Amino acid sequence: CASSLFSGTGGETQYF. This rearrangement joins TRBV11-2 to TRBJ2-5; 11 positions agree with TRBD1. The germline CDR1 and CDR2 sequences are SGHAT and FQNNGV. The CDR3 runs 16 residues. Trimming removed 2 bases from V and 4 bases from J; junction bases left unmatched: 6.

The chain joins TRBV6-1 to TRBJ1-6, with D maybe TRBD1 (6 bases). Germline V gives CDR1 MNHNS, CDR2 SASEGT. Trimming removed 2 bases at V and 7 bases at J, with 12 bases between. CDR3 length: 15 amino acids. DNA of the CDR3: TGTGCCAGCAGTGAACAAGGACAGAACAATTCACCCCTCCACTTT. It specifies CASSEQGQNNSPLHF.

The rearrangement links TRBV25-1 to TRBJ1-1; 9 positions match TRBD1. In germline, CDR1 is MGHDK, CDR2 SYGVNS. The CDR3 has 15 residues. V lost 3 bases and J lost 3; bases outside the gene matches: 5. The CDR3 DNA sequence: TGTGCCAGCAGTGAGGGGGACAGGGTTGACACTGAAGCTTTCTTT. It is translated as CASSEGDRVDTEAFF.

A word on this clone: A junction end diverges from the germline sequence, so it may reflect a read error. V is TRBV28 and J is TRBJ1-3; D remains ambiguous. Looked up from germline, CDR1 is MDHEN and CDR2 is SYDVKM. CDR3 length equals 15 residues. CDR3 loop: CASSLWSTSGNTIYF. CDR3 DNA sequence: TGTGCCAGCAGCTTATGGTCTACCTCTGGAAACACCATATATTTT.

The V gene is TRBV5-5, the J gene TRBJ1-5; D gene unclear. There are 16 residues in the CDR3. V dropped 0 bases and J dropped 7 bases, with 17 bases sitting between them. Germline CDR1 and CDR2: SGHKS and YYEKEE (reference sequence). The DNA for the CDR3 is TGTGCCAGCAGCTTGGGGCCAACGACCGGAGGACAGCCCCAGCATTTT. The encoded protein is CASSLGPTTGGQPQHF.

This clone came up a few times. The chain uses TRBV7-8 and TRBJ2-7, with 11 nucleotides matching TRBD1. The CDR3 loop spans 15 amino acids. Trimming cost V 5 bases and J 7 bases; bases outside gene matches: 10. CDR1 and CDR2 (germline): SGHVS, FQNEAQ. As DNA, the CDR3 is TGTGCCAGCAGCCCGACCGGGACAGGGGGGGGTGAGCAGTACTTC. Translating gives CASSPTGTGGGEQYF.

This clone was counted only a few times. The V call is TRBV19, the J call TRBJ1-1; no clear D gene. Per the germline V gene, CDR1 is LNHDA and CDR2 is SQIVND (reference sequence). The CDR3 runs to 14 residues. Trimming took off 5 bases at V and 5 bases at J, with 15 bases between the two ends. The CDR3 nucleotides read TGTGCCAGTAGTCCGCAGGTGCCACGGACTGAAGCTTTCTTT. Translation gives CASSPQVPRTEAFF. The complete variable domain, with remaining parts taken from reference TRBV19 and TRBJ1-1, reads DGGITQSPKYLFRKEGQNVTLSCEQNLNHDAMYWYRQDPGQGLRLIYYSQIVNDFQKGDIAEGYSVSREKKESFPLTVTSAQKNPTAFYLCASSPQVPRTEAFFGQGTRLTVV.

V and J are TRBV10-3 and TRBJ1-6; 8 bases are a match to TRBD1. The germline gives CDR1 ENHRY, CDR2 SYGVKD. V was clipped by 5 bases and J by 7 bases; unmatched bases: 4. There are 14 residues in the CDR3. The CDR3 DNA is TGTGCCATCAGTAGGACAGGGCAAAATTCACCCCTCCACTTT. Encoded protein: CAISRTGQNSPLHF.

The chain uses TRBV4-1 and TRBJ2-5; 8 bases map to TRBD1. The J call is in doubt because the DNA end fits TRBJ2-7 better. Germline CDR1 and CDR2: MGHRA and YSYEKL. There are 16 residues in the CDR3. The CDR3 coding sequence is TGCGCCAGCAGCCAAGGCCCGACAGGGGTAAGCTACGAGCAGTACTTC. This sequence encodes CASSQGPTGVSYEQYF.

The genes are TRBV7-9 and TRBJ2-7; D perhaps matches TRBD1 (7 bases). From germline, CDR1 is SEHNR and CDR2 FQNEAQ (reference sequence). Trimming took 1 base from V and 1 from J, leaving 20 bases between them. The CDR3 covers 18 residues. CDR3: CASSLGVRSGGTSYEQYF. Here the CDR3 DNA reads TGTGCCAGCAGCTTAGGGGTGAGGTCAGGGGGGACTTCCTACGAGCAGTACTTC.

The rearrangement uses TRBV10-3 and TRBJ2-2, with 10 bases matching TRBD1. Germline CDR1 is ENHRY and CDR2 is SYGVKD. The J segment lost 0 bases and the V segment lost 5 bases, leaving 6 bases of the junction unmatched. The CDR3 is made up of 17 amino acids. The DNA for the CDR3 is TGTGCCATCAGTAGGGACAGGGGAGGCTCGAACACCGGGGAGCTGTTTTTT. This encodes CAISRDRGGSNTGELFF.

This clone was seen more than once but under ten times. V is TRBV7-3 and J is TRBJ1-5; D is ambiguous. V lost 10 bases, J lost 4 bases, and 11 bases lay in between. Germline assignment: CDR1 SGHTA and CDR2 FQGTGA. This CDR3 is built from 12 residues. For the CDR3, the DNA is TGTGCCACCCCGGTTAAGAATCAGCCCCAGCATTTT. Encoded protein: CATPVKNQPQHF.

The chain has TRBV7-9 and TRBJ1-2; the match to TRBD1 covers 7 bases. The J segment lost 4 bases and the V segment lost 2 bases, leaving 13 bases of the junction unmatched. The CDR3 loop spans 17 amino acids. Per germline, CDR1 SEHNR and CDR2 FQNEAQ (reference sequence). CDR3 sequence (DNA): TGTGCCAGCAGCTTACGAGGGGACAGCCCTGGGGTCTATGGCTACACCTTC. Translating gives CASSLRGDSPGVYGYTF.

The chain recombines TRBV5-6 with TRBJ2-6; the match to TRBD1 covers 9 bases. After removal of 6 bases from V and 4 bases from J, the junction contained 8 bases not matched to a gene. This CDR3 contains 16 residues. CDR1 SGHDT and CDR2 YYEEEE come from the germline V gene. CDR3 protein: CASIAGTGSGANVLTF. The DNA of the CDR3 is TGTGCCAGCATCGCCGGGACAGGGTCAGGGGCCAACGTCCTGACTTTC.

The chain couples TRBV9 to TRBJ2-3, with 7 bases lining up with TRBD1. The CDR3 runs 15 residues. Germline CDR1 is SGDLS and CDR2 is YYNGEE. V was pared by 3 bases and J by 2 bases, with 6 bases of the junction left unmatched. CDR3 region: CASSANQGVTDTQYF. The DNA for the CDR3 is TGTGCCAGCAGCGCCAACCAGGGGGTCACAGATACGCAGTATTTT.

This clone was detected a few times. The V gene is TRBV6-5, the J gene TRBJ2-7, with a possible D match to TRBD1 (6 bases). The CDR3 length is 13 residues. V was shortened by 8 bases and J by 1 base, with 12 bases between the two germline ends. From germline, CDR1 is MNHEY and CDR2 SVGAGI. This CDR3 reads CASALDRSYEQYF. Written as DNA, the CDR3 is TGTGCCAGCGCCTTGGACAGATCCTACGAGCAGTACTTC.

This clone has a handful of counts. This chain links TRBV5-6 with TRBJ2-1; 7 bases match TRBD2. CDR1 is SGHDT, CDR2 YYEEEE, per germline. The CDR3 sequence is 12 residues long. After removal of 0 bases from V and 10 bases from J, the junction contained 1 base not matched to a gene. The CDR3 bases are TGTGCCAGCAGCTTGGGGGGAGGGGAGCAGTTCTTC. The encoded protein is CASSLGGGEQFF.